This T cell receptor beta chain is from a study of blood T cells in healthy people across ages. Points from the study as a whole: In long-lived donors, naive CD4+ cell counts and diversity exceeded those of aged donors. Considered underestimates were the diversity estimates obtained from one million T cells.

With regard to this clonotype: The antigen remains unidentified.

Together with a sample-barcoded 5' primer, a J-beta primer mix was included in a second PCR lasting roughly 6 to 12 cycles. TCRdb re-analysed the 5' RACE reads in MiXCR, keeping a single row per CDR3 protein. The sample holds fewer than 950,000 distinct CDR3 sequences, about 34% seen once. CDR3 length: 15 residues. Germline CDR1 reads SGDLS; CDR2 reads YYNGEE. The V segment lost 4 bases and the J segment 2 bases; nucleotides outside the gene matches: 8. This TCR was sampled from a man aged 18 to 35 in good health. The sample taken for sequencing was blood. The genes are TRBV9 and TRBJ2-5; 7 bases are shared with TRBD2. CDR3 sequence reads: CASSSGTQLQETQYF. CDR3 coding DNA: TGTGCCAGCAGCAGCGGGACTCAACTTCAAGAGACCCAGTACTTC.